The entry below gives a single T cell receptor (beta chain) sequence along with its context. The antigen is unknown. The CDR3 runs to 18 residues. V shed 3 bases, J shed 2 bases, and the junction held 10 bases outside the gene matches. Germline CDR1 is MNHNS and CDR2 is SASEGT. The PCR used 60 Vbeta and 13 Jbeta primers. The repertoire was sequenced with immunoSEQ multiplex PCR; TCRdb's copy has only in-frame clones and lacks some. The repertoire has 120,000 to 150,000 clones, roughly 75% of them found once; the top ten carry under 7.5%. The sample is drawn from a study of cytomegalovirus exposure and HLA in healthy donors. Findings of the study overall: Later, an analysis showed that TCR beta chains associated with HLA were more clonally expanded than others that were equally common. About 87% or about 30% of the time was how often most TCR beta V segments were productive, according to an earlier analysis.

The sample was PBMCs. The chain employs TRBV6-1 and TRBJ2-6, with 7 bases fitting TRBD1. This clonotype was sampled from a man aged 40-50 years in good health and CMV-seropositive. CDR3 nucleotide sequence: TGTGCCAGCAGTGAGAGGACAGGCTGGGGCACTGGGGCCAACGTCCTGACTTTC. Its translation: CASSERTGWGTGANVLTF.